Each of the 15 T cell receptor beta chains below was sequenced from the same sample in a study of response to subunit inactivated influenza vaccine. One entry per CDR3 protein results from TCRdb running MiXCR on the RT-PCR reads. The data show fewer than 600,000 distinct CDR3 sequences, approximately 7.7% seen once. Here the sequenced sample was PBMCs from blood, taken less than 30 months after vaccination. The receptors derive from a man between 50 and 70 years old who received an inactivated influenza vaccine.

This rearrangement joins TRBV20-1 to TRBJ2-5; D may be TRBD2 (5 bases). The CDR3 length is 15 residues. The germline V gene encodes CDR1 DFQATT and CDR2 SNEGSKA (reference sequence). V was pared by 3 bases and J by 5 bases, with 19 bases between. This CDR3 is CSASRMSGSQETQYF. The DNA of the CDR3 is TGCAGTGCTAGTCGTATGTCGGGAAGCCAGGAGACCCAGTACTTC.

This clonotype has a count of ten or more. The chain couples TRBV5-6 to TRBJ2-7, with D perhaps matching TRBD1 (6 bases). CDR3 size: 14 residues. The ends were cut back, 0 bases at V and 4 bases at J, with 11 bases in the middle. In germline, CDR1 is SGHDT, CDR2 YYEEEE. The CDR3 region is CASSLGQGNYEQYF. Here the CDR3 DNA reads TGTGCCAGCAGCTTGGGTCAGGGGAATTACGAGCAGTACTTC. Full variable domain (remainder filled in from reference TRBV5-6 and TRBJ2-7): DAGVTQSPTHLIKTRGQQVTLRCSPKSGHDTVSWYQQALGQGPQFIFQYYEEEERQRGNFPDRFSGHQFPNYSSELNVNALLLGDSALYLCASSLGQGNYEQYFGPGTRLTVT.

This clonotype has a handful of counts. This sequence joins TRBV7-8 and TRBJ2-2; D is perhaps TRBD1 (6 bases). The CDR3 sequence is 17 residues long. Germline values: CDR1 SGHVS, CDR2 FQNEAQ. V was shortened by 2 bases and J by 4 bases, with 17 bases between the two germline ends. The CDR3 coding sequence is TGTGCCAGCAGCTTATATAAAAACAGGGTCATCACCGGGGAGCTGTTTTTT. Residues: CASSLYKNRVITGELFF.

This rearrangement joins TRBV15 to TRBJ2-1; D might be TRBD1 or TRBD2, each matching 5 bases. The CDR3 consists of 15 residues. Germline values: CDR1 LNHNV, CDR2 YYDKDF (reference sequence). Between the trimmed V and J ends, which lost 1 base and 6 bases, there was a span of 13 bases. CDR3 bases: TGTGCCACCAGCAGAGGGGGGAGTCAGGTCAATGAGCAGTTCTTC. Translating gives CATSRGGSQVNEQFF.

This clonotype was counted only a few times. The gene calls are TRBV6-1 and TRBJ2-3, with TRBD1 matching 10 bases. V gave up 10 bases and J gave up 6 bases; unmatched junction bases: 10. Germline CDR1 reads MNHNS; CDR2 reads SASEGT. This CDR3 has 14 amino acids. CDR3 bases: TGTGCCATTGCCCTGGGACAGGGGAGGGATACGCAGTATTTT. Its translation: CAIALGQGRDTQYF.

DNA for the CDR3: TGTGCCAGCAGCTTGGATGCGGGAAGGACTGAAGCTTTCTTT. Its translation: CASSLDAGRTEAFF. The rearrangement joins TRBV5-5 to TRBJ1-1; no clear D gene. Germline V CDR1 and CDR2: SGHKS, YYEKEE (reference sequence). The V end lost 0 bases, the J end lost 5 bases, and 11 bases lay between the germline ends. The length of the CDR3 is 14 residues.

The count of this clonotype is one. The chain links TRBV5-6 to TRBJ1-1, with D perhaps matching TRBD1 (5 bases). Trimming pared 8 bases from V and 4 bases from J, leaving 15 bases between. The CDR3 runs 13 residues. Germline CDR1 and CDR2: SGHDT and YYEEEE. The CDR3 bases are TGTGCCAGGAGCCCGGGGCGGGGCACTGAAGCTTTCTTT. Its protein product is CARSPGRGTEAFF.

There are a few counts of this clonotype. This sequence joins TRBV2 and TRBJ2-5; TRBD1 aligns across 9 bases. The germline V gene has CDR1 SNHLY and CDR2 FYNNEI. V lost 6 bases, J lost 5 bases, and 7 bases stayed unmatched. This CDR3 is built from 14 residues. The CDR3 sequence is CASSAGTGRETQYF. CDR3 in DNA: TGTGCCAGCAGCGCCGGGACAGGGCGGGAGACCCAGTACTTC.

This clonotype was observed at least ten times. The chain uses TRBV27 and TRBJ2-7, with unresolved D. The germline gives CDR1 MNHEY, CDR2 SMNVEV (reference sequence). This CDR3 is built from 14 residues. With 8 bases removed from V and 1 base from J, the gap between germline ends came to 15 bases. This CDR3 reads CASYAWGRSYEQYF. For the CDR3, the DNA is TGTGCCAGCTATGCCTGGGGAAGATCCTACGAGCAGTACTTC.

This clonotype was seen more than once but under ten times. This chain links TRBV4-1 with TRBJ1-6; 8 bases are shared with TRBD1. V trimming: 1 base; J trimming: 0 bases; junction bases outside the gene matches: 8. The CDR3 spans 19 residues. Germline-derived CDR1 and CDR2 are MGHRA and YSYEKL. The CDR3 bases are TGCGCCAGCAGCCAAGCACGGACAGGGCCCAGCTCCTATAATTCACCCCTCCACTTT. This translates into CASSQARTGPSSYNSPLHF.

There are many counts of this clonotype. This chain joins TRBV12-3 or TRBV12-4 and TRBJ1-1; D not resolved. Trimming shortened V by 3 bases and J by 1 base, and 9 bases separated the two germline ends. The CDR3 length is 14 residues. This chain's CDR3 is CASSLSRSNTEAFF. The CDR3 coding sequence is TGTGCCAGCAGTTTGTCCCGGTCGAACACTGAAGCTTTCTTT.

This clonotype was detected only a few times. This chain's CDR3 is CASSQDMRLAGPNTGELFF. CDR3 nucleotides: TGTGCCAGCAGCCAAGATATGCGGCTAGCGGGGCCGAACACCGGGGAGCTGTTTTTT. V and J are TRBV3-1 and TRBJ2-2, with 9 bases lining up with TRBD2. Trimming took 0 bases from V and 0 from J; bases not matched to a gene: 8. The CDR3 totals 19 residues. Germline V gene sequence: CDR1 LGHDT, CDR2 YNNKEL (reference sequence).

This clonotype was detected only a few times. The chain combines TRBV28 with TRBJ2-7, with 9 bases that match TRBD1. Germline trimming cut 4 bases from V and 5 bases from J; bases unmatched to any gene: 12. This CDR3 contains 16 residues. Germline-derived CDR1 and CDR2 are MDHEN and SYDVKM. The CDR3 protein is CASSSPSGTGFHEQYF. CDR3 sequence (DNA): TGTGCCAGCAGTTCTCCTTCCGGGACAGGGTTCCACGAGCAGTACTTC.

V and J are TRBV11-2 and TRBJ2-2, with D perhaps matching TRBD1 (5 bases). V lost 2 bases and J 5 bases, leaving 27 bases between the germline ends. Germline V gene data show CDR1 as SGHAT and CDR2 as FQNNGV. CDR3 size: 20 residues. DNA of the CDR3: TGTGCCAGCAGCTTATCCGCAGGCGAGAAGGGGTTCTCGTGGACCGGGGAGCTGTTTTTT. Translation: CASSLSAGEKGFSWTGELFF.

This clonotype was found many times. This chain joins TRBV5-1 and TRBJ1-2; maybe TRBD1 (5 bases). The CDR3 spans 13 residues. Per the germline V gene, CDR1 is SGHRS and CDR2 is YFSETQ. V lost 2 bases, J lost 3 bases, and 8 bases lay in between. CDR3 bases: TGCGCCAGCAGCTTTGGGGGAGACTATGGCTACACCTTC. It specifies CASSFGGDYGYTF.